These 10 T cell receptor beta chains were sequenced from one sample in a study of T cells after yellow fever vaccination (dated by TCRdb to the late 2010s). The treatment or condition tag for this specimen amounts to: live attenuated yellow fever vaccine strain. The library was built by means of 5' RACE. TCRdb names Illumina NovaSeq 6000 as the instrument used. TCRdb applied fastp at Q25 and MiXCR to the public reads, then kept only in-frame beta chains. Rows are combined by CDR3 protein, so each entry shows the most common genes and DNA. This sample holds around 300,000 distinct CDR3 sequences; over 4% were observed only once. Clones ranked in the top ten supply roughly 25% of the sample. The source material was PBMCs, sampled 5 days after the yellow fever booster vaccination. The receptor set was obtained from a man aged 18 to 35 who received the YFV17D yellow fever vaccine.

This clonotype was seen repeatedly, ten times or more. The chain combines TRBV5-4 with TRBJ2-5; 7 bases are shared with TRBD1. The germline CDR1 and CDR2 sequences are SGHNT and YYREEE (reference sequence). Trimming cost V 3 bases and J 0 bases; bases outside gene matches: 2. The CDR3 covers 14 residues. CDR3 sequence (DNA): TGTGCCAGCAGCTACGACAGGGACCAAGAGACCCAGTACTTC. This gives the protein CASSYDRDQETQYF.

The CDR3 is CASRQTGEQFF. DNA of the CDR3: TGTGCCAGCAGACAAACAGGAGAGCAGTTCTTC. This chain connects TRBV12-3 or TRBV12-4 to TRBJ2-1, with D tentatively TRBD1 (5 bases). CDR3 length: 11 residues. The ends were cut back, 6 bases at V and 10 bases at J, with 10 bases in the middle.

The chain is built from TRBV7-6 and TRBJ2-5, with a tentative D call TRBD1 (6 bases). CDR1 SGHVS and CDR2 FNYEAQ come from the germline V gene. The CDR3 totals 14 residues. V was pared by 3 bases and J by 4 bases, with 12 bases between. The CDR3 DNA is TGTGCCAGCAGCTTCTTCGAGGGGGTAGAGACCCAGTACTTC. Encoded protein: CASSFFEGVETQYF.

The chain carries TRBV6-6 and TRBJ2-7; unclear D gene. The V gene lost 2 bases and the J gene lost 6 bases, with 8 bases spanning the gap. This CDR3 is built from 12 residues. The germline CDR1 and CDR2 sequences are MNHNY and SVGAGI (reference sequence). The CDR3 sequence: CASSYEEVEQYF. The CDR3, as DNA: TGTGCCAGCAGTTACGAAGAGGTCGAGCAGTACTTC.

The CDR3: CASSSGQVTRGYTF. CDR3 nucleotide sequence: TGTGCCAGCAGCTCGGGACAGGTGACGCGGGGCTACACCTTC. This chain connects TRBV7-9 to TRBJ1-2; 8 nucleotides agree with TRBD1. Germline loops: CDR1 SEHNR, CDR2 FQNEAQ (reference sequence). With 4 bases clipped from V and 8 bases from J, the junction kept 9 bases outside the gene matches. CDR3 length: 14 residues.

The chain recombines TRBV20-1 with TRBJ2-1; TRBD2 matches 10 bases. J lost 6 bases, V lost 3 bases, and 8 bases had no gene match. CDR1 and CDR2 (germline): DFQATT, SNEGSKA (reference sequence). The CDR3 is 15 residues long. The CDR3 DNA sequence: TGCAGTGCTAGGCGTCTAAGGACTAGCGGCAATGAGCAGTTCTTC. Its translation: CSARRLRTSGNEQFF.

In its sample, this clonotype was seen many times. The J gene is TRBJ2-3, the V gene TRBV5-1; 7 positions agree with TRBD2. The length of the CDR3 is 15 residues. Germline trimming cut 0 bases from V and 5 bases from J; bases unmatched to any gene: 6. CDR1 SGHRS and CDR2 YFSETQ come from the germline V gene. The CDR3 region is CASSLEGPGGDTQYF. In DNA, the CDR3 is TGCGCCAGCAGCTTGGAAGGGCCGGGGGGAGATACGCAGTATTTT.

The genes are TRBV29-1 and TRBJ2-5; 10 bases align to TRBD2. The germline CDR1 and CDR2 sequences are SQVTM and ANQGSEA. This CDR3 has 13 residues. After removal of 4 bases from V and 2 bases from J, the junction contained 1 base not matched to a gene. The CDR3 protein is CSVATSGQETQYF. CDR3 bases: TGCAGCGTTGCGACTAGCGGGCAAGAGACCCAGTACTTC.

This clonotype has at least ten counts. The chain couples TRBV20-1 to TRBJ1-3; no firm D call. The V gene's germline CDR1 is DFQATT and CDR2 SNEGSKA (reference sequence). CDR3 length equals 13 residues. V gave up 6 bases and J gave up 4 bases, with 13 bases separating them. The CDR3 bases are TGCAGTGCGCACCAGGTTGGCGGAAACACCATATATTTT. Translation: CSAHQVGGNTIYF.

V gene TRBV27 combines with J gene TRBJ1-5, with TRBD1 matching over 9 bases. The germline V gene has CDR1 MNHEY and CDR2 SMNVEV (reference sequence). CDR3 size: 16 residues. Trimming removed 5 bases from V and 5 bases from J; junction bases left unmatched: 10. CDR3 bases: TGTGCCAGCAGTCCCAGTGCGTGGGACAGGGATCAGCCCCAGCATTTT. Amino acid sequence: CASSPSAWDRDQPQHF.